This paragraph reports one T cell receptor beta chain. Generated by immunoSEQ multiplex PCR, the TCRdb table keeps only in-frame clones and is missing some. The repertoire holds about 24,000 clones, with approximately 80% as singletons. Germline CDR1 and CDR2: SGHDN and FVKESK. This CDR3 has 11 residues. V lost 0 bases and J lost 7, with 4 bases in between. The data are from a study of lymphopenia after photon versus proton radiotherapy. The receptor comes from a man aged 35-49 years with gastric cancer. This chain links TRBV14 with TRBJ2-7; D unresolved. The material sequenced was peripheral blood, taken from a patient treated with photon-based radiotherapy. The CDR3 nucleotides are TGTGCCAGCAGCCAAGAGTATGAGCAGTACTTC. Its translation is CASSQEYEQYF.